Sequencing of this T cell receptor beta chain was carried out in a study of graft-versus-host responses after intestinal transplantation. Study-level points and caveats: Early post-transplant falls in HvG clones accompanied the peak levels of circulating GvH clones.

As concerns this clone: Its target is unknown.

The assay was immunoSEQ multiplex PCR, and TCRdb's table has in-frame clones only and misses some. The sample consists of tens of thousands of clones, over 85% of them appearing once. The sequence was obtained from a human donor who received an intestinal transplant. Specimen: unstimulated CD4+ T cells sorted from spleen or lymph node cells, collected before intestinal transplant.

DNA of the CDR3: TGCAGCGTTGAAAAAGGGGGTTTACCGGCGGAAGCTTTCTTT. Encoded protein: CSVEKGGLPAEAFF. V usage is TRBV29-1 and J usage is TRBJ1-1; D may be TRBD1 (6 bases). The CDR3 sequence is 14 residues long. V gave up 2 bases and J gave up 8 bases, with 18 bases separating them. CDR1 SQVTM and CDR2 ANQGSEA come from the germline V gene.